The 14 T cell receptor beta chains listed next were all sequenced from one sample in a study of blood T cell repertoires in COVID-19. Repertoires were generated with immunoSEQ multiplex PCR, while TCRdb's copy carries only in-frame clones and drops some. Of around 160,000 clones in the sample, about four fifths were seen once. Specimen: PBMCs or T cells enriched from blood (not recorded which). These receptors all come from a woman aged 55-70 years who had recovered from COVID-19.

This rearrangement joins TRBV10-1 to TRBJ1-2; 8 positions agree with TRBD1. There are 13 residues in the CDR3. Germline CDR1 is WNHNN and CDR2 is SYGVQD (reference sequence). The J segment lost 4 bases and the V segment lost 5 bases, leaving 3 bases of the junction unmatched. CDR3 loop: CASSRQGSYGYTF. The DNA for the CDR3 is TGCGCCAGCAGTCGACAGGGGAGCTATGGCTACACCTTC.

V gene TRBV25-1 combines with J gene TRBJ1-4; 8 bases are shared with TRBD1. CDR3 length: 13 amino acids. V dropped 9 bases and J dropped 7; count of bases not matched to a gene: 7. Germline CDR1 MGHDK, CDR2 SYGVNS. In DNA, the CDR3 is TGTGCCAGTGCGACAGGGGAGCGTGAAAAACTGTTTTTT. It specifies CASATGEREKLFF.

The gene calls are TRBV4-2 and TRBJ2-1, with 11 positions matching TRBD2. V lost 1 base to trimming and J lost 4 bases; unmatched junction nucleotides: 12. Germline assignment: CDR1 LGHNA and CDR2 YNFKEQ. The CDR3 consists of 19 residues. The CDR3 DNA reads TGTGCCAGCAGCCAAGCGACTTACACCCCTAGCGGGGGGTACAATGAGCAGTTCTTC. Translated, it gives CASSQATYTPSGGYNEQFF.

The chain employs TRBV23-1 and TRBJ2-6, with D maybe TRBD1 (6 bases). TRBV23-1 is marked as an open reading frame, function uncertain. Trimming took off 6 bases at V and 2 bases at J, with 26 bases between the two ends. The CDR3 has 20 amino acids. The DNA for the CDR3 is TGCGCCAGCAGACACTTAGGAGGACAGCCGCCAGGTCCTGGGGCCAACGTCCTGACTTTC. It specifies CASRHLGGQPPGPGANVLTF.

The chain uses TRBV9 and TRBJ1-5; D is uncertain. V was shortened by 4 bases and J by 1 base, with 9 bases between the two germline ends. Germline lookup yields CDR1 SGDLS and CDR2 YYNGEE. This CDR3 is 14 amino acids long. The CDR3 coding sequence is TGTGCCAGCAGCCTCGGACTGAGCAATCAGCCCCAGCATTTT. Protein product: CASSLGLSNQPQHF.

The V call is TRBV24-1, the J call TRBJ1-1, with 11 nucleotides matching TRBD1. CDR1 is KGHDR and CDR2 is SFDVKD in the germline V gene. Trimming took 9 bases from V and 4 from J; bases not matched to a gene: 6. This CDR3 is 14 amino acids long. CDR3 sequence (DNA): TGTGCCACCGGGACAGGGGGGGTGGGCACTGAAGCTTTCTTT. Translated, it gives CATGTGGVGTEAFF.

J is TRBJ1-2 and V is TRBV2; D might be TRBD1 (5 bases). Trimming left V 0 bases short and J 2 bases short, with 16 bases between. Germline CDR1 SNHLY, CDR2 FYNNEI. This CDR3 comprises 17 residues. CDR3 in amino acids: CASSEARGRDLNYGYTF. CDR3 DNA: TGTGCCAGCAGTGAAGCGCGGGGCAGAGATCTCAACTATGGCTACACCTTC.

V usage is TRBV3-1 (or the pseudogene TRBV3-2) and J usage is TRBJ2-1; 8 bases are shared with TRBD2. Per germline, CDR1 LGHDT and CDR2 YNNKEL (reference sequence). After removal of 6 bases from V and 8 bases from J, the junction contained 15 bases not matched to a gene. The CDR3 is 16 residues long. The CDR3 loop reads CASSPLGSSGRHEQFF. CDR3 DNA: TGTGCCAGCAGTCCACTTGGATCCAGCGGGAGACATGAGCAGTTCTTC.

V is TRBV7-9 and J is TRBJ1-2; 7 nucleotides align to TRBD1. The V gene's germline CDR1 is SEHNR and CDR2 FQNEAQ (reference sequence). Trimming cost V 7 bases and J 3 bases; bases outside gene matches: 17. The CDR3 spans 17 residues. The CDR3 loop is CASKTKGHGQGDYGYTF. The CDR3 DNA sequence: TGTGCCAGCAAGACAAAAGGCCACGGGCAGGGGGACTATGGCTACACCTTC.

The CDR3 reads CASEGAGYGYTF. In DNA form, the CDR3 reads TGTGCCTCGGAGGGGGCAGGGTATGGCTACACCTTC. This rearrangement joins TRBV7-8 to TRBJ1-2; TRBD1 matches 7 bases. Germline-derived CDR1 and CDR2 are SGHVS and FQNEAQ. Trimming removed 11 bases from V and 5 bases from J; junction bases left unmatched: 8. The CDR3 is 12 amino acids.

The sample holds one count of this clone. The CDR3 DNA reads TGTGCCAGCCCTATTTCGGGGGGTGGCAATCAGCCCCAGCATTTT. This translates into CASPISGGGNQPQHF. The chain is built from TRBV11-3 and TRBJ1-5; D may be TRBD1 (5 bases). There are 15 residues in the CDR3. Germline loops: CDR1 SGHNT, CDR2 YENEEA. V was pared by 8 bases and J by 2 bases, with 16 bases between.

The V and J genes are TRBV19 and TRBJ1-6, with no clear D. V was shortened by 9 bases and J by 9 bases, with 15 bases between the two germline ends. CDR1 is LNHDA, CDR2 SQIVND, per germline (reference sequence). This CDR3 is built from 13 residues. CDR3 region: CASSRDLVSPLHF. CDR3 coding DNA: TGTGCCAGCTCCCGGGATCTTGTTTCACCCCTCCACTTT.

V and J are TRBV19 and TRBJ1-2; a possible D gene is TRBD1 (5 bases). Germline CDR1 LNHDA, CDR2 SQIVND (reference sequence). V was trimmed by 11 bases and J by 5 bases, leaving 12 bases between them. The CDR3 is made up of 11 amino acids. The CDR3 coding sequence is TGTGCCGGCACGGGGGGGTATGGCTACACCTTC. Translating it yields CAGTGGYGYTF.

This sequence joins TRBV6-5 and TRBJ1-2; possible D gene TRBD1, 5 bases. V lost 5 bases and J lost 4, with 8 bases in between. Germline CDR1 and CDR2: MNHEY and SVGAGI. The CDR3 loop spans 12 amino acids. The CDR3 bases are TGTGCCAGCAGTCAGGGCCCCTATGGCTACACCTTC. This sequence encodes CASSQGPYGYTF.